Relative to its sample, the clone carrying this TCR beta chain is medium-sized. Its antigen is as yet unknown. The record originates from a study of neurological immune-mediated disorders. General study results and limits: Healthy controls had more TCR clonal expansion than multiple sclerosis, which showed the least, whereas HTLV-1-associated myelopathy showed the most. Across subjects, expanded clones had no CDR3 amino acid sequences in common, pointing to private repertoires in all groups.

5'RACE generated cDNA with 10-nucleotide random UMIs. A single record per CDR3 protein comes from TCRdb applying MiXCR to the 5' RACE reads. The sample includes about 59,000 distinct CDR3 sequences, roughly 13% seen only once; the top ten take around a tenth. Trimming removed 6 bases from V and 5 bases from J, with 16 bases in between. The CDR3 consists of 13 residues. The germline gives CDR1 SQVTM, CDR2 ANQGSEA. Sequenced: PBMCs. This rearrangement joins TRBV29-1 to TRBJ1-1; D is uncertain. This receptor was obtained from a woman in her sixties with HTLV-1-associated myelopathy (HAM/TSP). The CDR3, as DNA: TGCAGCGTGGTGCTAGGGCCTACAACTGAAGCTTTCTTT. This encodes CSVVLGPTTEAFF.